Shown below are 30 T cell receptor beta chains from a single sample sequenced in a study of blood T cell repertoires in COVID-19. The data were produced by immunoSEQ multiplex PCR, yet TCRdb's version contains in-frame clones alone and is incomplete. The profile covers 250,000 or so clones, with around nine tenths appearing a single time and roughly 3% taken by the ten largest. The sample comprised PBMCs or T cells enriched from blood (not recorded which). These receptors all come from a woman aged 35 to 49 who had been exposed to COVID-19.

The CDR3 nucleotides read TGTGCCAGCAGTTTGGTCCTAGTCGCCGGGGAGCTGTTTTTT. Amino acid sequence: CASSLVLVAGELFF. The J gene is TRBJ2-2, the V gene TRBV28, with no clear D. The CDR3 has 14 amino acids. CDR1 and CDR2 from the germline V gene are MDHEN and SYDVKM. With 3 bases removed from V and 6 bases from J, the gap between germline ends came to 11 bases. Filled out from reference TRBV28 and TRBJ2-2, the complete variable domain reads DVKVTQSSRYLVKRTGEKVFLECVQDMDHENMFWYRQDPGLGLRLIYFSYDVKMKEKGDIPEGYSVSREKKERFSLILESASTNQTSMYLCASSLVLVAGELFFGEGSRLTVL.

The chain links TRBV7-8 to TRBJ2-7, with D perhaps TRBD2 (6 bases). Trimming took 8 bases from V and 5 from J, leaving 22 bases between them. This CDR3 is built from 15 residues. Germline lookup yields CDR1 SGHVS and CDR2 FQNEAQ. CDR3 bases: TGTGCCAGCCGAAGTAAGTCAGGGACTCCCGACGAGCAGTACTTC. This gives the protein CASRSKSGTPDEQYF.

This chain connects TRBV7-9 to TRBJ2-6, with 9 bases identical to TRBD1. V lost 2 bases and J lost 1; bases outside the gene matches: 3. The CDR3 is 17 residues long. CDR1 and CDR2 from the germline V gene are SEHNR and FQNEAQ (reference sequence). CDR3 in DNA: TGTGCCAGCAGCTTAACAGGGGGCACGTCTGGGGCCAACGTCCTGACTTTC. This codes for CASSLTGGTSGANVLTF.

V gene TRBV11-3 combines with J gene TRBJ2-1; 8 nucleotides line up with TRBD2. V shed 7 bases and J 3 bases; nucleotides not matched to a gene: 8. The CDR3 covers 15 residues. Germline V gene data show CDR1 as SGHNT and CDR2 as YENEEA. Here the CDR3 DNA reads TGTGCCAGCATCGCACCGGGAGGGGGCTACAATGAGCAGTTCTTC. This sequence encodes CASIAPGGGYNEQFF.

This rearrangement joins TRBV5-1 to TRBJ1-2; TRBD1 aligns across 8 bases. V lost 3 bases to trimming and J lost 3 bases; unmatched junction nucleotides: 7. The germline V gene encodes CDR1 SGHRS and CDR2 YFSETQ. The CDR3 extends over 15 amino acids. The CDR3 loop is CASSSDLTGDYGYTF. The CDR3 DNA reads TGCGCCAGCAGCTCGGATCTGACAGGGGACTATGGCTACACCTTC.

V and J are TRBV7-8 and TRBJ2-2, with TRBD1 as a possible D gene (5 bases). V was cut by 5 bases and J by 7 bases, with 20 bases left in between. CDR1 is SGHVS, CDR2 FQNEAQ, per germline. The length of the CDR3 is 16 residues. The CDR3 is CASSPESRQLVGELFF. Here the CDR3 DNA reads TGTGCCAGCAGCCCAGAATCCCGACAGTTAGTCGGGGAGCTGTTTTTT.

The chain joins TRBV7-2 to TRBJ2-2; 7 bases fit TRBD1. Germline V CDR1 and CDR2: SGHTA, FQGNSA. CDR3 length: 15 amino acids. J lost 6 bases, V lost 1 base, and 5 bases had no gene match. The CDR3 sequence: CASSLVSQGAGELFF. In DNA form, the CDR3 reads TGTGCCAGCAGCTTAGTAAGCCAGGGGGCCGGGGAGCTGTTTTTT.

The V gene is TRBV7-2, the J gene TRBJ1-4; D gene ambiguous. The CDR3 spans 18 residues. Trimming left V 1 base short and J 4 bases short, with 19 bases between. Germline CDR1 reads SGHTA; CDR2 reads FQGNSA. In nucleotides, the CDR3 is TGTGCCAGCAGCTTAGAGCCCCCCACCATATTGTATAATGAAAAACTGTTTTTT. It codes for CASSLEPPTILYNEKLFF.

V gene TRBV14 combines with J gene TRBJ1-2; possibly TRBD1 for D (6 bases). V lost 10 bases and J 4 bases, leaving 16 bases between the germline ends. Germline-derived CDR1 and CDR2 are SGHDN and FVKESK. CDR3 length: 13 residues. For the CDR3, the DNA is TGTGCCATTTCACAGGGACCAGGCTATGGCTACACCTTC. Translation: CAISQGPGYGYTF.

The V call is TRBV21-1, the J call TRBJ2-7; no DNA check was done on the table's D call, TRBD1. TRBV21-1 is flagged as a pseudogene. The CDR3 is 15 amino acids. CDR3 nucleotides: TGTGCCAGCAGCAAGGGGGGACAGGGGGCCTACGAGCAGTACGTC. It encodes CASSKGGQGAYEQYV.

The CDR3 sequence is CASSSRTSYEQYV. The CDR3 nucleotides are TGTGCCAGCAGCTCGAGGACAAGCTACGAGCAGTACGTC. V usage is TRBV11-2 and J usage is TRBJ2-7; D perhaps matches TRBD1 (5 bases). The CDR3 runs to 13 residues. Germline-derived CDR1 and CDR2 are SGHAT and FQNNGV. Trimming removed 4 bases from V and 3 bases from J, with 10 bases in between.

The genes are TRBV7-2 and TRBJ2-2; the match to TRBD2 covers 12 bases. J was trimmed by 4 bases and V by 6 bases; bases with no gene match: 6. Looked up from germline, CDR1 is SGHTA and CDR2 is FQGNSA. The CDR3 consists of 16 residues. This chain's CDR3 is CASSQQLAGGTGELFF. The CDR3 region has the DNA TGTGCCAGCAGTCAACAACTAGCGGGGGGCACCGGGGAGCTGTTTTTT.

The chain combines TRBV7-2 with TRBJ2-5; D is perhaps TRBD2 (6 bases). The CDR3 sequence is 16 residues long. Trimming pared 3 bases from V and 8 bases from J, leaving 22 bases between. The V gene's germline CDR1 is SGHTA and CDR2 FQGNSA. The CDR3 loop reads CASSFEAGTPMETQYF. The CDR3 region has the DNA TGTGCCAGCAGCTTCGAGGCGGGGACCCCCATGGAAACCCAGTACTTC. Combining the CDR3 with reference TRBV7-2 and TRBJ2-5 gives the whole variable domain GAGVSQSPSNKVTEKGKDVELRCDPISGHTALYWYRQSLGQGLEFLIYFQGNSAPDKSGLPSDRFSAERTGGSVSTLTIQRTQQEDSAVYLCASSFEAGTPMETQYFGPGTRLLVL.

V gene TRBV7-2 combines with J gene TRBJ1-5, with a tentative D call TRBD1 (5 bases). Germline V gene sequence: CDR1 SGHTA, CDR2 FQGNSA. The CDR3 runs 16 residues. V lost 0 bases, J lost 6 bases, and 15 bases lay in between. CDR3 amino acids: CASSLATQGLGQPQHF. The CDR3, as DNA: TGTGCCAGCAGCTTAGCTACGCAGGGTCTGGGTCAGCCCCAGCATTTT.

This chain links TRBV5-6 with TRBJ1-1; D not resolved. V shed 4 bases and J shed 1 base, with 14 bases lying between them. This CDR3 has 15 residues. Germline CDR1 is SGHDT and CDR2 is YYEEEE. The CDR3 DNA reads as TGTGCCAGCAGCCCACAAATCAATACGAACACTGAAGCTTTCTTT. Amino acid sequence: CASSPQINTNTEAFF.

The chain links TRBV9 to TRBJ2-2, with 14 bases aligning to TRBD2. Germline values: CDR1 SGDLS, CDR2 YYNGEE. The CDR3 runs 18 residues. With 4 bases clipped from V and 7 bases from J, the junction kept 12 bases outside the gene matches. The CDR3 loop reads CASSISRLAGGPGGELFF. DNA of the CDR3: TGTGCCAGCAGCATTTCGAGACTAGCGGGAGGGCCTGGCGGGGAGCTGTTTTTT.

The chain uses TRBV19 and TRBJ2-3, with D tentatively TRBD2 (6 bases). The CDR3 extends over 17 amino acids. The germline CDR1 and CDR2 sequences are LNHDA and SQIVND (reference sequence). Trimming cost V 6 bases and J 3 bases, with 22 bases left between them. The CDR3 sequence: CASSPGRWSGVTDTQYF. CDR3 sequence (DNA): TGTGCCAGTAGCCCGGGGAGGTGGTCGGGAGTAACAGATACGCAGTATTTT.

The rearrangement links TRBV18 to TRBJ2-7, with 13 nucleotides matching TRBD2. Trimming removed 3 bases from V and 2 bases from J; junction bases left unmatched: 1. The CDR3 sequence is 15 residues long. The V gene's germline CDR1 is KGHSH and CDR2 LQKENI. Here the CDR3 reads CASSPGTSGTYEQYF. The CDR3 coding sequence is TGTGCCAGCTCACCCGGGACTAGCGGGACCTACGAGCAGTACTTC.

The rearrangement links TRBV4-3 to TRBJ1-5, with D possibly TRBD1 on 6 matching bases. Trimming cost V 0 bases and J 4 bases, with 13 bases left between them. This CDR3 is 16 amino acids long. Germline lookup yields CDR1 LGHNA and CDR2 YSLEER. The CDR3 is CASSQEAGVPNQPQHF. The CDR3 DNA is TGCGCCAGCAGCCAAGAGGCAGGGGTTCCAAATCAGCCCCAGCATTTT.

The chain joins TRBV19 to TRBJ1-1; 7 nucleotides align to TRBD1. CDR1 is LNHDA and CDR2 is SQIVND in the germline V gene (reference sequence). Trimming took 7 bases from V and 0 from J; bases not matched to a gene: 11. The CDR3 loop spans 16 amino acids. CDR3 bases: TGTGCCAGTATAGCCCGGGACAGAGGCATGAACACTGAAGCTTTCTTT. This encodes CASIARDRGMNTEAFF.

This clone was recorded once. The CDR3 is CASSRAGADYNEQFF. CDR3 DNA sequence: TGTGCCAGCAGCCGAGCGGGAGCAGACTACAATGAGCAGTTCTTC. This chain joins TRBV7-8 and TRBJ2-1; 8 bases match TRBD2. Germline trimming cut 5 bases from V and 3 bases from J; bases unmatched to any gene: 6. The CDR3 is made up of 15 amino acids. Germline CDR1 reads SGHVS; CDR2 reads FQNEAQ. The entire variable domain, with the rest obtained from reference TRBV7-8 and TRBJ2-1, is as follows: GAGVSQSPRYKVAKRGQDVALRCDPISGHVSLFWYQQALGQGPEFLTYFQNEAQLDKSGLPSDRFFAERPEGSVSTLKIQRTQQEDSAVYLCASSRAGADYNEQFFGPGTRLTVL.

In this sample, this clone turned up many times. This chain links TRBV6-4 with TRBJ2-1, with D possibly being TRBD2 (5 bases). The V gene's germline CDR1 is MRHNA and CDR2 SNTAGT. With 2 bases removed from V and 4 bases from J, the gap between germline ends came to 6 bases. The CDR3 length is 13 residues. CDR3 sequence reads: CASSDGEYNEQFF. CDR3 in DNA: TGTGCCAGCAGTGACGGGGAGTACAATGAGCAGTTCTTC.

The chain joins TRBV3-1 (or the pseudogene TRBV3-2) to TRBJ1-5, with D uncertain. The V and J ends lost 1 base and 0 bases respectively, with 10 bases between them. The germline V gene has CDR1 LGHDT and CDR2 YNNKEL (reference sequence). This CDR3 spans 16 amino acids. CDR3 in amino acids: CASSQAPRDSNQPQHF. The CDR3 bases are TGTGCCAGCAGCCAAGCCCCCCGGGATAGCAATCAGCCCCAGCATTTT.

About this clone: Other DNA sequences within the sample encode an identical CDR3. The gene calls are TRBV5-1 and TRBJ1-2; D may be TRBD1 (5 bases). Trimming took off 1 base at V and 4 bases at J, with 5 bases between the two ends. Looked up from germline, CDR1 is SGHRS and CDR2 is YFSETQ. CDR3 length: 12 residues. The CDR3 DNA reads TGCGCCAGCAGCTTGACAGGCTATGGCTACACCTTC. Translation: CASSLTGYGYTF.

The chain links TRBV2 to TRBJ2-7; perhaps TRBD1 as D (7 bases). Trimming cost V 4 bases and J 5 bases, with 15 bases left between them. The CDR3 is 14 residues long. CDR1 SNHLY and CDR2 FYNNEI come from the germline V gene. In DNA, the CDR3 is TGTGCCAGCAGTGCCCTGACAGGGACTGACGAGCAGTACGTC. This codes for CASSALTGTDEQYV.

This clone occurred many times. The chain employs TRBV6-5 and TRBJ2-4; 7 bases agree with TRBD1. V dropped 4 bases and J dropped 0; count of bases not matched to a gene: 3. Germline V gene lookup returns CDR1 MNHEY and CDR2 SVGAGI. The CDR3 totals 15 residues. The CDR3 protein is CASSLGTVAKNIQYF. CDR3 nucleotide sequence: TGTGCCAGCAGTTTGGGGACAGTAGCCAAAAACATTCAGTACTTC.

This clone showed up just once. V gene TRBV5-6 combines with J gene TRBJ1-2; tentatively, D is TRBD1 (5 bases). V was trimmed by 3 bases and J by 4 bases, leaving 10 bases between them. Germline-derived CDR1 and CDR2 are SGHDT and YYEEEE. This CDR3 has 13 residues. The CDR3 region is CASSSAGGYGYTF. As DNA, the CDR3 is TGTGCCAGCAGCTCGGCCGGGGGCTATGGCTACACCTTC.

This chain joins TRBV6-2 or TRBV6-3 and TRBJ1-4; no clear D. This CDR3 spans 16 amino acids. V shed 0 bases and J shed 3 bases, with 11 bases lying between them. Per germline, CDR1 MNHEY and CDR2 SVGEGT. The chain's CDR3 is CASSYSGSGANEKLFF. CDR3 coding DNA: TGTGCCAGCAGTTACTCGGGTTCCGGGGCTAATGAAAAACTGTTTTTT.

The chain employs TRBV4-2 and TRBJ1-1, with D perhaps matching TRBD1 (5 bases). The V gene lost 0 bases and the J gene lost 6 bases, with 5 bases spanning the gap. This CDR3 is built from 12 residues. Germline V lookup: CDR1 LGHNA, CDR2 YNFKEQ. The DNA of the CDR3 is TGTGCCAGCAGCCAAGAGGGGCCTGAAGCTTTCTTT. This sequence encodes CASSQEGPEAFF.

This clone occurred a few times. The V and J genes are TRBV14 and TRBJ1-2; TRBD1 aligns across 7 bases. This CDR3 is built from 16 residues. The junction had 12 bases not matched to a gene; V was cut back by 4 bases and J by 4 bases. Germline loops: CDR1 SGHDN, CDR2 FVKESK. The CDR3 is CASSPPGAGGIYGYTF. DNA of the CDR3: TGTGCCAGCAGCCCCCCGGGGGCAGGGGGAATCTATGGCTACACCTTC.